This T cell receptor beta chain was profiled in a study of shared clonotypes between healthy human individuals. Study information: The study used three CD4 naive, three CD4 memory, two CD8 naive and one CD8 memory plate per donor.

The CDR3 totals 15 residues. Germline V gene lookup returns CDR1 SGHDT and CDR2 YYEEEE. About this clone itself: One end of the junction varies from germline; a read error may be responsible.

The assay was carried out at the deep level. Sequenced by immunoSEQ multiplex PCR; TCRdb stores in-frame clones only, minus some. The sample has approximately 2.5 million clones, approximately 93% seen once. Sequenced material: naive CD4+ T cells from PBMCs. Indicated subset: CD45RA+ positively selected. The clonotype originates from a man aged 18 to 29 in good health. Some clones in this sample may be carry-over from other donors' samples. V is TRBV5-6 and J is TRBJ2-1; the D call may be TRBD1 or TRBD2 (6 bases each). The CDR3 DNA reads as TGTGCCAGCAGTTTGGAGGGGGTCCCCTACAATGAGCAGTTCTTC. Its translation is CASSLEGVPYNEQFF.